The next 3 T cell receptor beta chains were all read from a single sample in a study of T-cell reconstitution after alpha-beta-depleted transplantation in children. Molecular barcoding with unique molecular identifiers was used for the TCRbeta library. TCRdb re-analysed the PCR reads in MiXCR, keeping a single row per CDR3 protein. The sample records approximately 230,000 distinct CDR3 sequences, 20% to 30% being singletons. This sample comprised PBMCs, mostly from graft donor cells, obtained 360 days after TCRalphabeta/CD19-depleted stem cell transplant. Receptors were obtained from a female patient aged 2 to 10 who had a stem cell transplant for congenital amegakaryocytic thrombocytopenia, so the T cells may come from the graft donor.

The chain is built from TRBV6-1 and TRBJ2-5; D is undetermined. The V gene lost 1 base and the J gene lost 1 base, with 4 bases spanning the gap. The CDR3 is 13 amino acids. Per germline, CDR1 MNHNS and CDR2 SASEGT. The CDR3 loop is CASSEELQETQYF. CDR3 bases: TGTGCCAGCAGTGAAGAACTCCAAGAGACCCAGTACTTC.

The gene calls are TRBV12-3 or TRBV12-4 and TRBJ2-1; 10 nucleotides line up with TRBD2. The V segment lost 1 base and the J segment 10 bases; nucleotides outside the gene matches: 19. This CDR3 has 19 amino acids. CDR3: CASSLVFPSGGRNYWEQFF. The CDR3 bases are TGTGCCAGCAGTTTAGTCTTCCCTAGCGGGGGTCGGAATTACTGGGAGCAGTTCTTC.

In its sample, this clonotype was seen a few times. The CDR3 spells CASSIRAGTSYEQYF. CDR3 nucleotide sequence: TGTGCCAGCAGCATCCGAGCGGGGACTTCCTACGAGCAGTACTTC. The chain joins TRBV3-1 to TRBJ2-7; 7 positions agree with TRBD2. This CDR3 is 15 amino acids long. Germline CDR1 and CDR2: LGHDT and YNNKEL (reference sequence). Trimming removed 5 bases from V and 1 base from J; junction bases left unmatched: 8.